These 9 T cell receptor beta chains originate from one sample sequenced in a study of blood T cell repertoires in COVID-19. Produced via immunoSEQ multiplex PCR; TCRdb's table is partial and in-frame only. Of under 400,000 clones in the sample, roughly 88% were seen once. Sequencing input: peripheral blood. Receptors were obtained from a woman in her 30s with COVID-19, enrolled during active disease.

The rearrangement links TRBV5-1 to TRBJ2-2; the match to TRBD2 covers 8 bases. The V segment lost 1 base and the J segment 7 bases; nucleotides outside the gene matches: 3. The CDR3 is made up of 14 amino acids. Germline lookup yields CDR1 SGHRS and CDR2 YFSETQ. CDR3 DNA sequence: TGCGCCAGCAGCTTGATTAGCGGGATCGGGGAGCTGTTTTTT. Protein product: CASSLISGIGELFF.

This clone has just one count. V gene TRBV10-3 combines with J gene TRBJ2-1, with 7 bases fitting TRBD2. CDR1 is ENHRY and CDR2 is SYGVKD in the germline V gene. This CDR3 contains 17 residues. The J segment lost 7 bases and the V segment lost 4 bases, leaving 16 bases of the junction unmatched. The CDR3 region is CAISGGVTGGFENEQFF. The DNA of the CDR3 is TGTGCCATCAGTGGGGGTGTGACGGGAGGATTTGAGAATGAGCAGTTCTTC.

This chain joins TRBV19 and TRBJ2-3; D possibly corresponds to TRBD1 (5 bases). The V gene's germline CDR1 is LNHDA and CDR2 SQIVND (reference sequence). Trimming stripped 9 bases from V and 3 bases from J, with 10 bases between. This CDR3 is 12 amino acids long. The CDR3 sequence is CASRDWTDTQYF. CDR3 sequence (DNA): TGTGCCAGCAGGGATTGGACAGATACGCAGTATTTT.

The V and J genes are TRBV14 and TRBJ2-2; D unclear. V gave up 4 bases and J gave up 3 bases, with 9 bases separating them. The CDR3 extends over 14 amino acids. Germline values: CDR1 SGHDN, CDR2 FVKESK. The DNA for the CDR3 is TGTGCCAGCAGCCGACGACACGACACCGGGGAGCTGTTTTTT. Translated, it gives CASSRRHDTGELFF.

This clone showed up just once. The V call is TRBV18, the J call TRBJ1-2; a possible D gene is TRBD1 (5 bases). CDR3 size: 13 residues. V dropped 0 bases and J dropped 8 bases, with 10 bases sitting between them. The germline gives CDR1 KGHSH, CDR2 LQKENI. CDR3: CASSPPAREGYTF. CDR3 nucleotide sequence: TGTGCCAGCTCACCACCTGCCAGGGAAGGCTACACCTTC.

The chain has TRBV7-2 and TRBJ2-1, with 8 bases identical to TRBD2. Germline V gene data show CDR1 as SGHTA and CDR2 as FQGNSA. The CDR3 contains 16 residues. V shed 4 bases and J 2 bases; nucleotides not matched to a gene: 7. CDR3 sequence reads: CASSSSSGFTYNEQFF. CDR3 DNA: TGTGCCAGCAGCTCCTCTAGCGGGTTCACCTACAATGAGCAGTTCTTC.

The V gene is TRBV5-8, the J gene TRBJ1-1; a possible D gene is TRBD1 (6 bases). Germline loops: CDR1 SGHTS, CDR2 YDEGEE. The CDR3 contains 14 residues. V lost 1 base and J 11 bases, leaving 18 bases between the germline ends. CDR3 sequence: CASSLTWGQGNAFF. The CDR3 DNA reads TGTGCCAGCAGCTTGACCTGGGGGCAAGGCAACGCTTTCTTT. Using reference TRBV5-8 and TRBJ1-1 for the parts outside the CDR3, the full variable domain is EAGVTQSPTHLIKTRGQQATLRCSPISGHTSVYWYQQALGLGLQFLLWYDEGEERNRGNFPPRFSGRQFPNYSSELNVNALELEDSALYLCASSLTWGQGNAFFGQGTRLTVV.

The rearrangement joins TRBV24-1 to TRBJ2-3, with 8 bases that match TRBD2. V lost 7 bases, J lost 0 bases, and 2 bases stayed unmatched. CDR1 and CDR2 (germline): KGHDR, SFDVKD. The length of the CDR3 is 14 residues. The CDR3 loop is CATRPSGSTDTQYF. The CDR3 DNA reads as TGTGCCACCAGGCCTAGCGGGAGCACAGATACGCAGTATTTT.

The rearrangement links TRBV28 to TRBJ2-3; 14 positions agree with TRBD2. CDR1 is MDHEN and CDR2 is SYDVKM in the germline V gene. The junction had 5 bases not matched to a gene; V was cut back by 3 bases and J by 0 bases. This CDR3 comprises 18 residues. The CDR3 bases are TGTGCCAGCAGTTTGGGGACTAGCGGGAGTGTCAGCACAGATACGCAGTATTTT. This codes for CASSLGTSGSVSTDTQYF. The complete variable domain, with remaining parts taken from reference TRBV28 and TRBJ2-3, reads DVKVTQSSRYLVKRTGEKVFLECVQDMDHENMFWYRQDPGLGLRLIYFSYDVKMKEKGDIPEGYSVSREKKERFSLILESASTNQTSMYLCASSLGTSGSVSTDTQYFGPGTRLTVL.